The 24 T cell receptor beta chains in this list originate from one sample, sequenced in a study of cytomegalovirus exposure and HLA in healthy donors. Primers included in the PCR were 60 Vbeta and 13 Jbeta primers. Clones were sequenced by immunoSEQ multiplex PCR, and TCRdb holds only the in-frame ones, with some missing. The sample includes around 150,000 clones, roughly 8.8% seen only once; the top ten take 6.5% to 9%. The sequencing input was PBMCs. These receptors all stem from a woman in her forties in good health and CMV-seropositive.

This clone was observed a handful of times. The chain couples TRBV6-5 to TRBJ2-7, with a possible D match to TRBD1 (6 bases). The CDR3 covers 15 residues. CDR1 and CDR2 (germline): MNHEY, SVGAGI. V lost 5 bases and J 2 bases, leaving 16 bases between the germline ends. The DNA of the CDR3 is TGTGCCAGCAGTCCCCTGACAGGAATTCCCTACGAGCAGTACTTC. Encoded protein: CASSPLTGIPYEQYF.

This chain uses TRBV5-6 with TRBJ1-1; TRBD1 might be the D (5 bases). In germline, CDR1 is SGHDT, CDR2 YYEEEE. The CDR3 contains 14 residues. The V end lost 5 bases, the J end lost 1 base, and 12 bases lay between the germline ends. The CDR3 DNA sequence: TGTGCCAGCAGTCCCGGACACCCGAACACTGAAGCTTTCTTT. This gives the protein CASSPGHPNTEAFF.

CDR3 region: CASSLGPPDEQYF. The CDR3 region has the DNA TGTGCCAGCAGCTTGGGCCCTCCGGACGAGCAGTACTTC. The gene calls are TRBV5-4 and TRBJ2-7; D ambiguous. Germline CDR1 is SGHNT and CDR2 is YYREEE (reference sequence). The V end was cut by 0 bases, the J end by 5 bases, with 9 bases between. This CDR3 spans 13 amino acids.

A few counts support this clone. V is TRBV5-1 and J is TRBJ2-7; 8 positions agree with TRBD2. V shed 2 bases and J 7 bases; nucleotides not matched to a gene: 5. Germline V gene lookup returns CDR1 SGHRS and CDR2 YFSETQ. The CDR3 runs to 13 residues. The CDR3 here is CASSFGGGPEQYF. The CDR3 nucleotides read TGCGCCAGCAGCTTCGGCGGGGGGCCAGAGCAGTACTTC.

This rearrangement joins TRBV7-2 to TRBJ2-3; 11 nucleotides match TRBD2. The CDR3 is 15 amino acids. V lost 4 bases and J lost 6; bases outside the gene matches: 6. Germline-derived CDR1 and CDR2 are SGHTA and FQGNSA. CDR3 sequence (DNA): TGTGCCAGCAGCTCCTTAGCGGGGGGGCCGGATACGCAGTATTTT. Translation: CASSSLAGGPDTQYF. The full variable domain, in which reference TRBV7-2 and TRBJ2-3 provide the parts outside the CDR3, is GAGVSQSPSNKVTEKGKDVELRCDPISGHTALYWYRQSLGQGLEFLIYFQGNSAPDKSGLPSDRFSAERTGGSVSTLTIQRTQQEDSAVYLCASSSLAGGPDTQYFGPGTRLTVL.

This clone came up a few times. The V and J genes are TRBV2 and TRBJ1-5, with 7 bases that match TRBD1. Germline trimming cut 6 bases from V and 4 bases from J; bases unmatched to any gene: 12. Germline CDR1 is SNHLY and CDR2 is FYNNEI. The CDR3 contains 16 residues. CDR3 loop: CASSPGQAANNQPQHF. The CDR3 DNA reads TGTGCCAGCAGCCCCGGACAGGCCGCTAATAATCAGCCCCAGCATTTT.

This clone has a handful of counts. The V call is TRBV7-2, the J call TRBJ2-3, with 9 positions matching TRBD1. This CDR3 contains 16 residues. Trimming cost V 5 bases and J 5 bases; bases outside gene matches: 11. From germline, CDR1 is SGHTA and CDR2 FQGNSA. CDR3 amino acids: CASSDTGTGWGDTQYF. The CDR3 nucleotides are TGTGCCAGCAGCGACACCGGGACAGGGTGGGGAGATACGCAGTATTTT.

This clone has only a few counts. V usage is TRBV19 and J usage is TRBJ1-2; D gene unclear. The CDR3 sequence is 13 residues long. The germline V gene encodes CDR1 LNHDA and CDR2 SQIVND (reference sequence). Trimming took 5 bases from V and 5 from J, leaving 12 bases between them. CDR3 in DNA: TGTGCCAGTAGTTGGGAAAGAGGGTATGGCTACACCTTC. It is translated as CASSWERGYGYTF.

This clone was counted a few times. V is TRBV5-1 and J is TRBJ2-3, with TRBD1 matching over 11 bases. This CDR3 comprises 18 residues. The germline V gene has CDR1 SGHRS and CDR2 YFSETQ. The V gene end was trimmed by 0 bases and the J gene end by 0 bases; junction bases not matched to a gene: 6. The DNA of the CDR3 is TGCGCCAGCAGCTTGGCCCCCCGGACAGGGGGCAGCACAGATACGCAGTATTTT. Protein: CASSLAPRTGGSTDTQYF.

This clone has a handful of counts. This sequence joins TRBV5-4 and TRBJ2-2; TRBD2 is a possible D gene (5 bases). CDR1 is SGHNT, CDR2 YYREEE, per germline (reference sequence). Trimming pared 2 bases from V and 4 bases from J, leaving 6 bases between. This CDR3 has 13 amino acids. The CDR3: CASSLGSTGELFF. Here the CDR3 DNA reads TGTGCCAGCAGCTTAGGGAGCACCGGGGAGCTGTTTTTT.

The rearrangement uses TRBV5-1 and TRBJ2-3; 8 bases fit TRBD2. Unmatched junction bases numbered 4, after V lost 0 bases and J lost 4 bases. The CDR3 is 15 amino acids. Germline V CDR1 and CDR2: SGHRS, YFSETQ. Here the CDR3 DNA reads TGCGCCAGCAGCTTGGCCGGGGGGGCGGCAGATACGCAGTATTTT. Translated: CASSLAGGAADTQYF.

This sequence joins TRBV6-5 and TRBJ2-7; D possibly corresponds to TRBD1 (7 bases). Germline lookup yields CDR1 MNHEY and CDR2 SVGAGI. V lost 5 bases and J 9 bases, leaving 20 bases between the germline ends. The CDR3 is 14 amino acids. CDR3 nucleotide sequence: TGTGCCAGCAGTCCCCGGGAAAGGGGGCGGGGGCAGTACTTC. Its protein product is CASSPRERGRGQYF.

This chain connects TRBV5-1 to TRBJ2-5, with 9 bases matching TRBD2. Per germline, CDR1 SGHRS and CDR2 YFSETQ. The CDR3 runs to 17 residues. J gave up 1 base and V 4 bases, and 11 bases lay outside the gene matches. The CDR3 coding sequence is TGCGCCAGCAGCCGTTCTCCGACGACTAGCGGCCAAGAGACCCAGTACTTC. It translates to CASSRSPTTSGQETQYF.

The rearrangement links TRBV6-6 to TRBJ2-2; D unresolved. Germline CDR1 reads MNHNY; CDR2 reads SVGAGI (reference sequence). V was shortened by 7 bases and J by 1 base, with 7 bases between the two germline ends. There are 13 residues in the CDR3. The CDR3 nucleotides are TGTGCCAGCAAAACAGAGAACACCGGGGAGCTGTTTTTT. Protein product: CASKTENTGELFF.

This clone was recorded a few times. The rearrangement uses TRBV27 and TRBJ2-2; D is possibly TRBD2 (5 bases). The CDR3 loop spans 15 amino acids. Germline assignment: CDR1 MNHEY and CDR2 SMNVEV (reference sequence). The germline V and J ends were trimmed by 6 bases and 4 bases, with 15 bases remaining between them. The CDR3 is CASSRTDYFTGELFF. The DNA for the CDR3 is TGTGCCAGCAGCCGAACCGACTATTTCACCGGGGAGCTGTTTTTT.

This clone was counted only a few times. V usage is TRBV5-1 and J usage is TRBJ2-2; tentative D call: TRBD1 (6 bases). The V and J ends lost 3 bases and 5 bases respectively, with 17 bases between them. The CDR3 is 16 residues long. Germline CDR1 SGHRS, CDR2 YFSETQ. The CDR3 protein is CASSSQGVDGTGELFF. For the CDR3, the DNA is TGCGCCAGCAGCTCACAGGGCGTGGATGGGACCGGGGAGCTGTTTTTT. The whole variable domain, filled in from reference TRBV5-1 and TRBJ2-2, reads KAGVTQTPRYLIKTRGQQVTLSCSPISGHRSVSWYQQTPGQGLQFLFEYFSETQRNKGNFPGRFSGRQFSNSRSEMNVSTLELGDSALYLCASSSQGVDGTGELFFGEGSRLTVL.

This chain links TRBV6-5 with TRBJ1-2; weak D call: TRBD1 (6 bases). The CDR3 is 14 amino acids. The germline gives CDR1 MNHEY, CDR2 SVGAGI. Trimming took off 2 bases at V and 3 bases at J, with 10 bases between the two ends. The CDR3 bases are TGTGCCAGCAGTTACGGGGGCAGTGACTATGGCTACACCTTC. Amino acids: CASSYGGSDYGYTF.

This chain connects TRBV19 to TRBJ1-2; 8 bases match TRBD1. Germline V gene data show CDR1 as LNHDA and CDR2 as SQIVND (reference sequence). V shed 4 bases and J 3 bases; nucleotides not matched to a gene: 7. The length of the CDR3 is 15 residues. The CDR3 loop is CASSTRQGTDYGYTF. In nucleotides, the CDR3 is TGTGCCAGTAGTACAAGACAGGGGACGGACTATGGCTACACCTTC.

In its sample, this clone was seen a few times. The sample holds other DNA sequences that translate to the same CDR3. This chain connects TRBV5-1 to TRBJ1-1; no clear D gene. Germline V gene sequence: CDR1 SGHRS, CDR2 YFSETQ. The CDR3 length is 14 residues. V lost 3 bases, J lost 4 bases, and 13 bases lay in between. This chain's CDR3 is CASSSIKSSTEAFF. The CDR3 nucleotides are TGCGCCAGCAGCTCTATTAAGTCATCCACTGAAGCTTTCTTT. The full variable domain, rest sourced from reference TRBV5-1 and TRBJ1-1, is KAGVTQTPRYLIKTRGQQVTLSCSPISGHRSVSWYQQTPGQGLQFLFEYFSETQRNKGNFPGRFSGRQFSNSRSEMNVSTLELGDSALYLCASSSIKSSTEAFFGQGTRLTVV.

This clone was detected only a few times. The chain couples TRBV7-6 to TRBJ2-7, with D possibly TRBD1 on 6 matching bases. Deletions cut 0 bases from V and 5 bases from J, with 14 bases between. This CDR3 comprises 15 residues. Germline loops: CDR1 SGHVS, CDR2 FNYEAQ. CDR3 sequence reads: CASSLAAGDNDEQYF. DNA for the CDR3: TGTGCCAGCAGCTTAGCCGCAGGGGATAACGACGAGCAGTACTTC.

This clone was recorded a few times. The chain joins TRBV10-3 to TRBJ1-5, with TRBD1 as a possible D gene (6 bases). Germline CDR1 ENHRY, CDR2 SYGVKD. The length of the CDR3 is 17 residues. With 3 bases removed from V and 0 bases from J, the gap between germline ends came to 15 bases. This CDR3 reads CAISDTGMALSNQPQHF. CDR3 bases: TGTGCCATCAGTGACACAGGGATGGCTCTTAGCAATCAGCCCCAGCATTTT.

The rearrangement links TRBV7-9 to TRBJ2-1; D is perhaps TRBD2 (5 bases). Trimming shortened V by 0 bases and J by 2 bases, and 11 bases separated the two germline ends. Germline CDR1 reads SEHNR; CDR2 reads FQNEAQ (reference sequence). CDR3 size: 16 residues. CDR3 protein: CASSLAEAAAYNEQFF. The CDR3 bases are TGTGCCAGCAGCTTAGCGGAAGCGGCAGCCTACAATGAGCAGTTCTTC. Supplemented by reference TRBV7-9 and TRBJ2-1, the full variable domain reads DTGVSQNPRHKITKRGQNVTFRCDPISEHNRLYWYRQTLGQGPEFLTYFQNEAQLEKSRLLSDRFSAERPKGSFSTLEIQRTEQGDSAMYLCASSLAEAAAYNEQFFGPGTRLTVL.

This clone was observed a few times. The chain has TRBV19 and TRBJ1-1; 11 nucleotides line up with TRBD1. This CDR3 region has 15 residues. The V gene's germline CDR1 is LNHDA and CDR2 SQIVND (reference sequence). Unmatched junction bases numbered 7, after V lost 7 bases and J lost 3 bases. CDR3 region: CASIPVGQGDTEAFF. CDR3 bases: TGTGCCAGTATCCCGGTGGGACAGGGGGACACTGAAGCTTTCTTT.

This clone was detected a few times. The rearrangement uses TRBV2 and TRBJ2-5; TRBD1 matches 7 bases. Unmatched junction bases numbered 4, after V lost 7 bases and J lost 2 bases. Germline CDR1 reads SNHLY; CDR2 reads FYNNEI. The CDR3 has 13 residues. CDR3 nucleotide sequence: TGTGCCAGCAAAAGGGACAGACAAGAGACCCAGTACTTC. Its translation: CASKRDRQETQYF.